Each of the 6 T cell receptor beta chains below was sequenced from the same sample in a study of blood T cell repertoires in COVID-19. Here immunoSEQ multiplex PCR was the method, and the copy in TCRdb shows in-frame clones only, minus some. The table shows roughly 400,000 clones, with over 85% occurring only once. Input material: PBMCs or T cells enriched from blood (not recorded which). Every receptor here comes from a woman in her 30s who had recovered from COVID-19.

As DNA, the CDR3 is TGCGCCAGCAGACTACAGGGTTGGGGCTATGGCTACACCTTC. Protein product: CASRLQGWGYGYTF. The rearrangement links TRBV4-1 to TRBJ1-2; the D gene is possibly TRBD1 (6 bases). Looked up from germline, CDR1 is MGHRA and CDR2 is YSYEKL. The CDR3 runs 14 residues. The germline V and J ends were trimmed by 6 bases and 4 bases, with 15 bases remaining between them.

The V gene is TRBV29-1, the J gene TRBJ1-5; no definite D call. Germline assignment: CDR1 SQVTM and CDR2 ANQGSEA. This CDR3 is built from 13 residues. The V gene lost 6 bases and the J gene lost 3 bases, with 12 bases spanning the gap. CDR3 residues: CSVGNGNNQPQHF. CDR3 sequence (DNA): TGCAGCGTCGGGAACGGGAACAATCAGCCCCAGCATTTT.

This clone was recorded once. The CDR3 DNA follows: TGTGCCAGCAGCCGCGGTTCCTACAATGAGCAGTTCTTC. Protein sequence: CASSRGSYNEQFF. The chain combines TRBV6-2 or TRBV6-3 with TRBJ2-1; D is unclear. V lost 6 bases and J lost 1, with 7 bases in between. The CDR3 is 13 residues long. Germline V CDR1 and CDR2: MNHEY, SVGEGT.

The V and J genes are TRBV4-1 and TRBJ2-1; the match to TRBD2 covers 7 bases. The CDR3 has 18 amino acids. Per germline, CDR1 MGHRA and CDR2 YSYEKL. Trimming at V came to 1 base and at J to 4 bases, leaving 13 bases not matched to a gene. For the CDR3, the DNA is TGCGCCAGCAGCCAAGTCTCCTTAACGACTAGCCTATACAATGAGCAGTTCTTC. Encoded protein: CASSQVSLTTSLYNEQFF.

The gene calls are TRBV29-1 and TRBJ1-2, with a weak D call TRBD1 (6 bases). Trimming cost V 0 bases and J 4 bases, with 24 bases left between them. Germline-derived CDR1 and CDR2 are SQVTM and ANQGSEA. The CDR3 length is 18 residues. CDR3 bases: TGCAGCGTTGAAGATCTTGCCCGGGACATAGGGGGAGCCTATGGCTACACCTTC. Translating it yields CSVEDLARDIGGAYGYTF.

The rearrangement joins TRBV30 to TRBJ2-7; 12 nucleotides agree with TRBD2. Germline CDR1 GTSNPN, CDR2 SVGIG (reference sequence). Trimming at V came to 0 bases and at J to 13 bases, leaving 7 bases not matched to a gene. The CDR3 contains 13 residues. CDR3 region: CAWSVRTSGTVYF. CDR3 DNA sequence: TGTGCCTGGAGTGTACGGACTAGCGGGACCGTCTACTTC.